What follows describes a single T cell receptor (beta chain). Its antigen is unidentified. The sample originates from a study of cytomegalovirus exposure and HLA in healthy donors. The donors gave bone marrow, and they were healthy. General observations from the study: HLA alleles showed associations with approximately 15,000 TCR beta sequences in a later analysis, at a 0.05 false discovery rate.

The PCR used 60 Vbeta and 13 Jbeta primers. Clones were sequenced by immunoSEQ multiplex PCR, and TCRdb holds only the in-frame ones, with some missing. Among 130,000 to 150,000 clones listed, 65% to 80% were seen once. V dropped 3 bases and J dropped 2; count of bases not matched to a gene: 9. The CDR3 has 16 residues. Germline CDR1 and CDR2: LNHDA and SQIVND (reference sequence). This chain joins TRBV19 and TRBJ2-7; 8 bases fit TRBD1. The sequencing sample was made of PBMCs. The TCR sequence derives from a woman aged 40-49 years in good health and CMV-seronegative. This CDR3 reads CASSILPGTGPYEQYF. The DNA for the CDR3 is TGTGCCAGTAGTATTCTACCCGGGACAGGTCCCTACGAGCAGTACTTC. The full variable domain, with the rest looked up from reference TRBV19 and TRBJ2-7, is DGGITQSPKYLFRKEGQNVTLSCEQNLNHDAMYWYRQDPGQGLRLIYYSQIVNDFQKGDIAEGYSVSREKKESFPLTVTSAQKNPTAFYLCASSILPGTGPYEQYFGPGTRLTVT.